This paragraph reports one TCR beta chain. What it recognizes is unknown. The germline V gene has CDR1 DFQATT and CDR2 SNEGSKA (reference sequence). The ends lost 5 bases at V and 0 bases at J; junction bases unmatched: 9. This CDR3 has 15 amino acids. The sorted Tregs were CD4+CD25+CD127-/low cells. Study-wide results and limits: Tumor Treg TCRs overlapped most with tumor naive CD4+ cells. Tumor memory CD4+ T cell TCR gene usage clustered with blood and lymph node memory CD4+ cells and lymph node naive CD4+ cells.

Full-length variable regions came from constant-region reverse primers plus semi-nested Nested Universal Primer A PCR. TCRdb used MiXCR to reprocess the 5' RACE reads, holding one entry per CDR3 protein. The repertoire consists of approximately 50,000 distinct CDR3 sequences, with about 20% occurring once and the leading ten covering 2.5% to 3.5%. Sample: tumor-infiltrating Tregs sorted from the breast tumor. J is TRBJ2-7 and V is TRBV20-1, with 8 bases identical to TRBD2. This TCR was recovered from a female donor with breast cancer. This CDR3 reads CSAALTAGVSYEQYF. CDR3 DNA: TGCAGTGCTGCCCTGACAGCGGGGGTCTCCTACGAGCAGTACTTC.